Sequencing of this TCR beta chain was carried out in a study of T-cell reconstitution after alpha-beta-depleted transplantation in children. With V trimmed by 7 bases and J by 4 bases, 7 bases remained unmatched. This CDR3 comprises 15 residues. Germline V gene sequence: CDR1 MDHEN, CDR2 SYDVKM. This clonotype was counted ten times or more. This sample's TCRbeta library carried unique molecular identifier barcodes. One entry per CDR3 protein results from TCRdb running MiXCR on the PCR reads. The table lists some 240,000 distinct CDR3 sequences, more than 7.5% of them singletons, with roughly 5.1% in the top ten.

The sample here was PBMCs from the stem cell graft donor, taken from the stem cell graft. The rearrangement joins TRBV28 to TRBJ1-5; 10 nucleotides match TRBD1. This clonotype originated in a human donor who donated a stem cell graft to a child with SCID. Here the CDR3 DNA reads TGTGCCAGCATAACGGCGGGACAGGGGAATCAGCCCCAGCATTTT. As protein: CASITAGQGNQPQHF.